This TCR beta chain comes out of a study of blood T cell repertoires in COVID-19. The wider study: Acute and convalescent COVID-19 samples came from the United States, Italy and Spain. PBMCs, B-cell-depleted T cells, or T cells provided the cDNA or gDNA that made up the material.

In the source study's methods: Nucleated cell counts were estimated from reference gene primer amplification. Clones were sequenced by immunoSEQ multiplex PCR, and TCRdb holds only the in-frame ones, with some missing. That table supplies the V and J calls and clone size; D and trimming were determined from the DNA. The sample yields 110,000 to 150,000 clones, around 83% seen once. The sequencing input was peripheral blood. This sequence was found in a man in his 60s with active or convalescent COVID-19.

Written as DNA, the CDR3 is TGCGCCAGCAGCCTCGGGACAGGGGGACCCACCGGGGAGCTGTTTTTT. Its protein is CASSLGTGGPTGELFF. The chain combines TRBV4-3 with TRBJ2-2; 11 nucleotides match TRBD1. The CDR3 consists of 16 residues. Germline V lookup: CDR1 LGHNA, CDR2 YSLEER. With V trimmed by 4 bases and J by 4 bases, 5 bases remained unmatched.